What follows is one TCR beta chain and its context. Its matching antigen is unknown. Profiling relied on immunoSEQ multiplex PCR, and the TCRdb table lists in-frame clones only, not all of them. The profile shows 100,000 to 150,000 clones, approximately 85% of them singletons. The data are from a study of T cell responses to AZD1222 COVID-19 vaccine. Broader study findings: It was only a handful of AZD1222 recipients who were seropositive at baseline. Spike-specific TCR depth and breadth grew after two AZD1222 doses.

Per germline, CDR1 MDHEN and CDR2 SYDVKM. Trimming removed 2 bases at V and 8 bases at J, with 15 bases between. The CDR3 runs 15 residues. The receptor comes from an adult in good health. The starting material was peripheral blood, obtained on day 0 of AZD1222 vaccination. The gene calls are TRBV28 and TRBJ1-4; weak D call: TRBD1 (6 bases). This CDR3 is CASSLSSTGREKLFF. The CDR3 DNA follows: TGTGCCAGCAGTTTAAGCTCAACAGGGAGAGAAAAACTGTTTTTT.